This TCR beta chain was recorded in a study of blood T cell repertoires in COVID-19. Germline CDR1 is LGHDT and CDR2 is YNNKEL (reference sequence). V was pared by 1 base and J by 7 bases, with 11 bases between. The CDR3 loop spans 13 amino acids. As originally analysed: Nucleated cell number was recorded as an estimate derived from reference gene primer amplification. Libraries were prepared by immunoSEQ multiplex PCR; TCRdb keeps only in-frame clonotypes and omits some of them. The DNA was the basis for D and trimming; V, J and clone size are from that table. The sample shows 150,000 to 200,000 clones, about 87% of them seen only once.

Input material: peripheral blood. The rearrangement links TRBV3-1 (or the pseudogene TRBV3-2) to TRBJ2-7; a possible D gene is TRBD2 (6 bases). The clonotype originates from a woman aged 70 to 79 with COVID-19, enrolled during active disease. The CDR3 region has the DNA TGTGCCAGCAGCCAAGCGGGGGTGGGGGAGCAGTACTTC. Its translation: CASSQAGVGEQYF.